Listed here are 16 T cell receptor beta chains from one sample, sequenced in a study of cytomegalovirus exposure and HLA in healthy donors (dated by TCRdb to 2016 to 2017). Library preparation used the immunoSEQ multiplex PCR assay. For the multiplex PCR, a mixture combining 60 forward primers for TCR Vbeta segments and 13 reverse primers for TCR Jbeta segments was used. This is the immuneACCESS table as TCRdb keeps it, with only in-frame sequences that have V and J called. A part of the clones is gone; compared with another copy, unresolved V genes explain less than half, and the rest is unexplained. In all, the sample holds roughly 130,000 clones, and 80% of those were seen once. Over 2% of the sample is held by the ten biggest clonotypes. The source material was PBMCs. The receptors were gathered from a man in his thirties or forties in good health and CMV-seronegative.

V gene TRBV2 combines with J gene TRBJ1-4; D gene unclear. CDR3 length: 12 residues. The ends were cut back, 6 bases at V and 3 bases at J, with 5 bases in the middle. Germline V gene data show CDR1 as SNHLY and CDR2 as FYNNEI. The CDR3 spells CASRTSNEKLFF. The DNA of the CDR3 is TGTGCCAGCAGAACTTCTAATGAAAAACTGTTTTTT.

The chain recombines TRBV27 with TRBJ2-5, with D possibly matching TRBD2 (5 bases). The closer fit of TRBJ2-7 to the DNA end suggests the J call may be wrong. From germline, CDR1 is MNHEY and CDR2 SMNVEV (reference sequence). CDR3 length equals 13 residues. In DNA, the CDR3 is TGTGCCAGCAGACGGACTGGCTCCTACGAGCAGTACTTC. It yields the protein CASRRTGSYEQYF.

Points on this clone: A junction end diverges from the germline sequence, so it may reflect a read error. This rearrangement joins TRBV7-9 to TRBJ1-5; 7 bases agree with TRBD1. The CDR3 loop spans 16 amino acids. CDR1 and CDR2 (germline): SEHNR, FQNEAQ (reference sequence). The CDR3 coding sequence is TGTGCCAGCAGCTTATCGGGTGGGGGTAGGGGACAGCCCCAGAATTTT. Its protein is CASSLSGGGRGQPQNF. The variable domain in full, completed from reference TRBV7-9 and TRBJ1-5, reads DTGVSQNPRHKITKRGQNVTFRCDPISEHNRLYWYRQTLGQGPEFLTYFQNEAQLEKSRLLSDRFSAERPKGSFSTLEIQRTEQGDSAMYLCASSLSGGGRGQPQNFGDGTRLSIL.

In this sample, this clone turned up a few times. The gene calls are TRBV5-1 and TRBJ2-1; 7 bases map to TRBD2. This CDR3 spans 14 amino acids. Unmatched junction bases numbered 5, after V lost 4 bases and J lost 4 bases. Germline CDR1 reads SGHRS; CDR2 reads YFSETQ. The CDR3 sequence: CASSPGGGYNEQFF. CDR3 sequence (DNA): TGCGCCAGCAGCCCGGGAGGAGGTTACAATGAGCAGTTCTTC.

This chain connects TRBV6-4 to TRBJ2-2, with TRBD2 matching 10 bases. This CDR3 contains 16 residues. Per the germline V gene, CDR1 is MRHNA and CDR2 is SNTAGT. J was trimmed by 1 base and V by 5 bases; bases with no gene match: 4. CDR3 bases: TGTGCCAGCAGTCGGCTAGCGGGAGAGAACACCGGGGAGCTGTTTTTT. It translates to CASSRLAGENTGELFF.

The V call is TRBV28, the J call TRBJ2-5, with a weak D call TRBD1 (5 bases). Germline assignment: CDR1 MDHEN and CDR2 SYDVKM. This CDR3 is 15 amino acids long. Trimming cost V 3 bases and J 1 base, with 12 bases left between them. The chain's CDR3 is CASSLQEDSQETQYF. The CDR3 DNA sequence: TGTGCCAGCAGTTTGCAGGAAGACAGCCAAGAGACCCAGTACTTC.

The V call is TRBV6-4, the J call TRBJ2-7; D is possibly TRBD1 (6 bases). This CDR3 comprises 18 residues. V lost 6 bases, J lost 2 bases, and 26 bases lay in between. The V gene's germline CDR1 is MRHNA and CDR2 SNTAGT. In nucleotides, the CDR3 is TGTGCCAGCAGCGACCCTCCACTTAGGGACATAGCACCCTACGAGCAGTACTTC. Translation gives CASSDPPLRDIAPYEQYF.

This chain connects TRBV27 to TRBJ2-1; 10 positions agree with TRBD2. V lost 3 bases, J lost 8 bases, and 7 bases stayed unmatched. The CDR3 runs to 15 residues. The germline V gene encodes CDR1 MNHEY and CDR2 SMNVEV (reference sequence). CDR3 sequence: CASSLSGTSVYEQFF. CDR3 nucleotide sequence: TGTGCCAGCAGTTTGAGCGGGACTAGCGTATATGAGCAGTTCTTC.

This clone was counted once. The CDR3 nucleotides are TGCGCCAGCAGCTTGGCCCCGGACAAAGCCGGGACTAGGTCCTACGAGCAGTACTTC. It is translated as CASSLAPDKAGTRSYEQYF. The chain is built from TRBV5-1 and TRBJ2-7; 8 positions match TRBD2. CDR1 SGHRS and CDR2 YFSETQ come from the germline V gene. This CDR3 contains 19 residues. Trimming cost V 0 bases and J 1 base; bases outside gene matches: 15.

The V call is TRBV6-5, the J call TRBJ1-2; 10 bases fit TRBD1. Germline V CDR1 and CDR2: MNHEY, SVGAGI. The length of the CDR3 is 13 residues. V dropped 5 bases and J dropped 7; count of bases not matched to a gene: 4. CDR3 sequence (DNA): TGTGCCAGCAGTCTCGGACAGGGGGGTGGCTACACCTTC. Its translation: CASSLGQGGGYTF.

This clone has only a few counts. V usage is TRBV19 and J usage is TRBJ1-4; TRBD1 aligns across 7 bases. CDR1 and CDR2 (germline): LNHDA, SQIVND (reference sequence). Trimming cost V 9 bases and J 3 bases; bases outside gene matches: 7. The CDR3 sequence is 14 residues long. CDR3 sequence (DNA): TGTGCCAGCGAAGACAGGGCGTCTAATGAAAAACTGTTTTTT. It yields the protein CASEDRASNEKLFF. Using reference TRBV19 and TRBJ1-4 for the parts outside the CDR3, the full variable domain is DGGITQSPKYLFRKEGQNVTLSCEQNLNHDAMYWYRQDPGQGLRLIYYSQIVNDFQKGDIAEGYSVSREKKESFPLTVTSAQKNPTAFYLCASEDRASNEKLFFGSGTQLSVL.

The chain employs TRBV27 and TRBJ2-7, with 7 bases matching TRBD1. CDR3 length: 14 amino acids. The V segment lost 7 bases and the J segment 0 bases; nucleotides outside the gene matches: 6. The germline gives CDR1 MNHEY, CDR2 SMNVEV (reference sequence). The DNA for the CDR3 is TGTGCCAGCAAGCCAGGGGGATACTCCTACGAGCAGTACTTC. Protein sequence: CASKPGGYSYEQYF.

CDR3 sequence: CASNSWGESETQYF. The CDR3 region has the DNA TGTGCCAGCAACTCCTGGGGGGAGAGCGAGACCCAGTACTTC. The chain combines TRBV25-1 with TRBJ2-5, with D perhaps TRBD2 (6 bases). CDR3 length equals 14 residues. Trimming stripped 7 bases from V and 5 bases from J, with 17 bases between. Germline V gene lookup returns CDR1 MGHDK and CDR2 SYGVNS.

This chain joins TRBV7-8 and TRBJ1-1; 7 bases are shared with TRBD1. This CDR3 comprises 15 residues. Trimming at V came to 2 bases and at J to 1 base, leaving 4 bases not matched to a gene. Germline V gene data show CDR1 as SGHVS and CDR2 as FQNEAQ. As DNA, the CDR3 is TGTGCCAGCAGCTTATGGACAGGCAAGAACACTGAAGCTTTCTTT. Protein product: CASSLWTGKNTEAFF.

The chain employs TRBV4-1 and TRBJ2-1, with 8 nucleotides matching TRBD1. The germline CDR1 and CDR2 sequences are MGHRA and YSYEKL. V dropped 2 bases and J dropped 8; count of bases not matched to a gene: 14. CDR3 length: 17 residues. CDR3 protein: CASSQTSVTGVVDEQFF. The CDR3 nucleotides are TGCGCCAGCAGCCAAACCTCCGTGACAGGGGTAGTCGATGAGCAGTTCTTC.

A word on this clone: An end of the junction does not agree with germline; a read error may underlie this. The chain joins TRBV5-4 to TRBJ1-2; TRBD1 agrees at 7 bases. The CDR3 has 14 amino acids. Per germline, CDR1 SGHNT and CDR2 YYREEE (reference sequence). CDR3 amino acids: CASSEGQRVYGYPF. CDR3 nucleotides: TGTGCCAGCAGCGAGGGACAGAGGGTCTATGGCTACCCCTTC.